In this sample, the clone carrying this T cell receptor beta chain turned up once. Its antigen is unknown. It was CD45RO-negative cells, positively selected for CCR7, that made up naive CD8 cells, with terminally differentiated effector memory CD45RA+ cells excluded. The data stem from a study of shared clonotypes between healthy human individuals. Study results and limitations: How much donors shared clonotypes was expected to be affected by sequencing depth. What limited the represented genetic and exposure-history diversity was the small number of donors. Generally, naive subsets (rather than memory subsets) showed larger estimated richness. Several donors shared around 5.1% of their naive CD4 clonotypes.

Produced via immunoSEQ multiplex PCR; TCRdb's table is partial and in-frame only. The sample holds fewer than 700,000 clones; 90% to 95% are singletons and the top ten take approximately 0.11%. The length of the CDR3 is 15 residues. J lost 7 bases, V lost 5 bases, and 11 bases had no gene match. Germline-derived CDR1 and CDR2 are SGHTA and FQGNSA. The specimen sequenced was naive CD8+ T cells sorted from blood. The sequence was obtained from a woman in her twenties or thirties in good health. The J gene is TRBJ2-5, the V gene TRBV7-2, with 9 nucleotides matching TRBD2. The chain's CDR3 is CASSPLLREGRTQYF. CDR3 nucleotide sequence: TGTGCCAGCAGCCCACTCTTGCGGGAGGGCCGGACCCAGTACTTC.